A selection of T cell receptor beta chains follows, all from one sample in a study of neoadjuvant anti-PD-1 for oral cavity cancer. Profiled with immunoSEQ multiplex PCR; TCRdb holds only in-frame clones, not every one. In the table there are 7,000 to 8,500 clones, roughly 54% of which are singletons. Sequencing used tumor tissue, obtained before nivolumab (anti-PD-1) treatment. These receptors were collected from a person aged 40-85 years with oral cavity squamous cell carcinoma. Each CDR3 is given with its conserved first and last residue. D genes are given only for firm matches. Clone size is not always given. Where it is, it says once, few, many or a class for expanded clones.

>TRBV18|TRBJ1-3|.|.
TGTGCCAGCTCACTACTCGGGACAATTGAGGGAAACACCATATATTTT
CASSLLGTIEGNTIYF
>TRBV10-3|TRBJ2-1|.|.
TGTGCCATCGGGGGCACTAGCAGCCACAATGAGCAGTTCTTC
CAIGGTSSHNEQFF
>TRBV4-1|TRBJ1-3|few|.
TGCGCCAGCAGCCATGCAGGGAGGTTGACTGGAAACACCATATATTTT
CASSHAGRLTGNTIYF
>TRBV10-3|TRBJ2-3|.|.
TGTGCCATCAGTTCCTGGCAGGGGGGGAGGGCCACAGATACGCAGTATTTT
CAISSWQGGRATDTQYF
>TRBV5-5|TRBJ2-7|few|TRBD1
TGTGCCAGCAGCTCACAGGGGGCCAATAATCTTAATGAGCAGTACTTC
CASSSQGANNLNEQYF
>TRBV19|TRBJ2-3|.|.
TGTGCCAGTAGCCATCTGGGGGCCACCACAGATACGCAGTATTTT
CASSHLGATTDTQYF
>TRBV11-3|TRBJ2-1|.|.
TGTGCCAGCAGCTTAGAAGGGAACTCCTACAATGAGCAGTTCTTC
CASSLEGNSYNEQFF
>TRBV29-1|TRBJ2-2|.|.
TGCAGCGTTGGTAGTCTTCGAGGCACCGGGGAGCTGTTTTTT
CSVGSLRGTGELFF
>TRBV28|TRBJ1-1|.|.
TGTGCCAGCGGAGGGTTAAGCGCTTTCTTT
CASGGLSAFF
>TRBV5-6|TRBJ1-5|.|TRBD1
TGTGCCAGCAGCCCAGGACAGGGAAGCAATCAGCCCCAGCATTTT
CASSPGQGSNQPQHF
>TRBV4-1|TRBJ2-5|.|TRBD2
TGCGCCAGCAGCCAAGGGGGGGGACTAGCGGTTCAAGAGACCCAGTACTTC
CASSQGGGLAVQETQYF
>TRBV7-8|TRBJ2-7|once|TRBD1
TGTGCCAGCAGCTTCGGGACAGCTGAGCAGTACTTC
CASSFGTAEQYF
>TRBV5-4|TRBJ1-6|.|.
TGTGCCAGCAGCTTGCGGTCAAGTACGAATTCACCCCTCCACTTT
CASSLRSSTNSPLHF
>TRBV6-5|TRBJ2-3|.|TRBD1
TGTGCCAGCAAACCGACAGGGGGGGTTCGAGATACGCAGTATTTT
CASKPTGGVRDTQYF
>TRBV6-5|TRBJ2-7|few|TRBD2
TGTGCCAGCAGACTTAGCGGGATAGGATCCTACGAGCAGTACTTC
CASRLSGIGSYEQYF
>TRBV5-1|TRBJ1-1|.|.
TGCGCCAGCAGCTTGGTTAAGGACACTGAAGCTTTCTTT
CASSLVKDTEAFF
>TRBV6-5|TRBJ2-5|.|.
TGTGCCAGCAGTTACGCCTCCGGGGGCCAAGAGACCCAGTACTTC
CASSYASGGQETQYF
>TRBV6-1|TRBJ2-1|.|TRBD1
TGTGCCAGCATTACCGGGACAGGGACCTACCATGAGCAGTTCTTC
CASITGTGTYHEQFF
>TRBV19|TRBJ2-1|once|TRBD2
TGTGCCAGTAGTATACCTAGCGGGAGCTTCAATGAGCAGTTCTTC
CASSIPSGSFNEQFF
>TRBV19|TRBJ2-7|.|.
TGTGCCAGTAGTTTTGCAGGCTCGCCCTACGAGCAGTACTTC
CASSFAGSPYEQYF
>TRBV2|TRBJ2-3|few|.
TGTGCCAGCAGTGGGACGGGCACAGATACGCAGTATTTT
CASSGTGTDTQYF
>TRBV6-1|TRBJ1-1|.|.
TGTGCCAGCAGAGAAAGGGCCGCGGGGAGGGGGAAGAACACTGAAGCTTTCTTT
CASRERAAGRGKNTEAFF
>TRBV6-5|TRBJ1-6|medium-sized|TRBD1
TGTGCCAGCAGTCGGGACAGGGTTGATTCACCCCTCCACTTT
CASSRDRVDSPLHF
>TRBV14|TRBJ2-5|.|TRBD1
TGTGCCAGCAGCCCTGACAGGGGGCGCCGGGAGACCCAGTACTTC
CASSPDRGRRETQYF
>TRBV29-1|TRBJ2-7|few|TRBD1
TGCAGCGTCCAAGACAGGGCCGGTACCTACGAGCAGTACTTC
CSVQDRAGTYEQYF
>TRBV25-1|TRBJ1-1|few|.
TGTGCCAGCCGACCCGGGACATACTACACTGAAGCTTTCTTT
CASRPGTYYTEAFF
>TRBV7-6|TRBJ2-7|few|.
TGTGCCAGCAGCTTACGCGGTTTAGGGGATCAGTACTTC
CASSLRGLGDQYF
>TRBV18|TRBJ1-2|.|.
TGTGCCAGCTCACCAACGGGGTCCCCTAACTATGGCTACACCTTC
CASSPTGSPNYGYTF
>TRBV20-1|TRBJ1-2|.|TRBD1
TGCAGTGCAAAAAACAGGGGGAGCGACACCTTC
CSAKNRGSDTF
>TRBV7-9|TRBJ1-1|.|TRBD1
TGTGCCAGCAGCTCCGACAGGGGACGCACTGAAGCTTTCTTT
CASSSDRGRTEAFF
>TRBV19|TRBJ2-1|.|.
TGTGCCAGTAGTAAGGGCAGGGGGGGGGACTTCAGCTTCTTC
CASSKGRGGDFSFF
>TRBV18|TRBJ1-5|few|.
TGTGCCAGCTCACCAAGAGCTGCTGCTTTCAGCAATCAGCCCCAGCATTTT
CASSPRAAAFSNQPQHF
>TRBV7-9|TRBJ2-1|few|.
TGTGCCAGCAGAGAAGCTCTTCTTCGGTCCTACAATGAGCAGTTCTTC
CASREALLRSYNEQFF
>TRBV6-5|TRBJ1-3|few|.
TGTGCCAGCAGACCCCGCAGGGGTTCTGGAAACACCATATATTTT
CASRPRRGSGNTIYF
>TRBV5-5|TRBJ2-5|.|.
TGTGCCAGCAGCCCATCCGAGCGAGGAGGGGAGACCCAGTACTTC
CASSPSERGGETQYF
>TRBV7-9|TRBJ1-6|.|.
TGTGCCAGCATCTCCGACGGACATAATTCACCCCTCCACTTT
CASISDGHNSPLHF
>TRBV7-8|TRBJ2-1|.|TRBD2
TGTGCCAGCAGGGTGGGCGGGAGCTCCTACAATGAGCAGTTCTTC
CASRVGGSSYNEQFF
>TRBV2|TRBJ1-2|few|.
TGTGCCAGCAAAGCATATGGCTACACCTTC
CASKAYGYTF
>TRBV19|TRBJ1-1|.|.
TGTGCCAGTAGTGCCAGGGCCGAAGCTTTCTTT
CASSARAEAFF
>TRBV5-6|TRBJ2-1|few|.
TGTGCCAGCAGCTTGACCTTCCTAACCAGGGAGCAGTTCTTC
CASSLTFLTREQFF
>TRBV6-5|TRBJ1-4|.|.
TGTGCCAGCAGTTTCCAGGGTGTGAATGAAAAACTGTTTTTT
CASSFQGVNEKLFF
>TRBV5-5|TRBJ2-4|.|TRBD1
TGTGCCAGCAGTTCTCCCGGGACAGCCCTACACGCTCAGTACTTC
CASSSPGTALHAQYF
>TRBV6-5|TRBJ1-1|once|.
TGTGCCAGCAGGTCGGCAGGGAGGTTGAACACTGAAGCTTTCTTT
CASRSAGRLNTEAFF
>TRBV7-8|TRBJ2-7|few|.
TGTGCCAGCAGCTTAGCGAGGGAAAGCTACGAGCAGTACTTC
CASSLARESYEQYF
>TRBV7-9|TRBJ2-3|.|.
TGTGCCAGCAGCTCTAATTCCGATACGCAGTATTTT
CASSSNSDTQYF
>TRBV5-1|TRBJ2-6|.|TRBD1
TGCGCCAGCAGCATGACAGGGGCCCTCTCTGGGGCCAACGTCCTGACTTTC
CASSMTGALSGANVLTF
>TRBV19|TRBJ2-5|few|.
TGTGCCAGTAGTATTGGGCAGGGGTTGGAAGAGACCCAGTACTTC
CASSIGQGLEETQYF
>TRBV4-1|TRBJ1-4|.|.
TGCGCCAGCAGCCTCGCCGGGGGGCGAACTGAAAAACTGTTTTTT
CASSLAGGRTEKLFF
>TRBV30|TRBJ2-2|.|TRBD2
TGTGCCTGGAGGCGGACTAGCGTTGGCACCGGGGAGCTGTTTTTT
CAWRRTSVGTGELFF
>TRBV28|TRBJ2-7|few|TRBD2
TGTGCCAGCAGGAGAGGGACTAGCGGTTCCTACGAGCAGTACTTC
CASRRGTSGSYEQYF
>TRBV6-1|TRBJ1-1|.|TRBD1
TGTGCCAGCAGTGAAGGGGGGGTAGCAGGGGGCTTTGGAGGCACTGAAGCTTTCTTT
CASSEGGVAGGFGGTEAFF
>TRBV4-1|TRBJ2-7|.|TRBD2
TGCGCCAGCAGCCCCCCGCTAGCGGGTCCCTACGAGCAGTACTTC
CASSPPLAGPYEQYF
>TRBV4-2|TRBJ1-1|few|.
TGTGCCAGCAGCCAGATTCTGGGGAACACTGAAGCTTTCTTT
CASSQILGNTEAFF
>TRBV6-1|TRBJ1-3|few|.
TGTGCCAGCAGGTCAGGGAATGGAAACACCATATATTTT
CASRSGNGNTIYF
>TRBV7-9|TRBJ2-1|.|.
TGTGCCAGCAGCTCCCCGGGCGGGGCCTCCTACAATGAGCAGTTCTTC
CASSSPGGASYNEQFF